The rows below give T cell receptor beta chains drawn from one sample of a study of OX40 agonist ivuxolimab in advanced cancers. The protocol was immunoSEQ multiplex PCR, while the TCRdb copy is restricted to in-frame clones and leaves out a portion. Among under 30,000 clones, approximately 77% were seen once, and the ten largest hold about 2%. The source was CD4+ or CD8+ T cells sorted from blood, collected in a trial of the OX40 agonist ivuxolimab. Receptors originate from an adult with an advanced solid tumor such as melanoma, head and neck, liver or kidney cancer. CDR3s include the opening cysteine and the closing phenylalanine or tryptophan. Fields, in order: clone size, D gene, V gene, J gene, CDR3 DNA, CDR3 protein. The D gene is left open where the match is weak. The size of a clone is reported for some rows only, either as once, few or many, or as a class for expanded clones.

>-|-|TRBV6-1|TRBJ2-5
TGTGCCAGCAGTGTCATGCAAGAGACCCAGTACTTC
CASSVMQETQYF
>-|TRBD1|TRBV4-3|TRBJ2-7
TGCGCCAGCAGCCCTACAGGGGGCTACGGGCAGTACTTC
CASSPTGGYGQYF
>-|-|TRBV28|TRBJ1-4
TGTGCCAGCAGTCCGCCCAGCACAATGAAGGAAAAACTGTTTTTT
CASSPPSTMKEKLFF
>-|TRBD1|TRBV30|TRBJ1-2
TGTGCCTGGAGAACGGAGAGGGGTTCCCGGGACAGAGCCTCGAACTACTATGGCTACACCTTC
CAWRTERGSRDRASNYYGYTF
>-|-|TRBV7-2|TRBJ2-3
TGTGCCAGCAGCGTGCGACAGTCAGATACGCAGTATTTT
CASSVRQSDTQYF
>-|-|TRBV7-2|TRBJ2-7
TGTGCCAGCAGCTTAGAGGCAGGGCAGTACTTC
CASSLEAGQYF
>-|-|TRBV28|TRBJ2-2
TGTGCCAGCAGTTCCCAGACAGGACTCACCGGGGAGCTGTTTTTT
CASSSQTGLTGELFF
>-|-|TRBV4-3|TRBJ2-2
TGCGCCTCTGAAGCGGCGGGGGAGCTGTTTTTT
CASEAAGELFF
>-|-|TRBV7-7|TRBJ2-2
TGTGCTAGCAGCTTGGCAGGGAAGGCCGGGGAGCTGTTTTTT
CASSLAGKAGELFF
>-|-|TRBV10-3|TRBJ1-1
TGTGCCATCAGGGGGACACAGAACACTGAAGCTTTCTTT
CAIRGTQNTEAFF
>once|TRBD1|TRBV6-6|TRBJ2-7
TGTGCCAGCAGTTTCGGACAGGGAAGGAACGAGCAGTACTTC
CASSFGQGRNEQYF
>few|-|TRBV7-9|TRBJ2-5
TGTGCCAGCAGCTATCAAGAGACCCAGTACTTC
CASSYQETQYF
>few|TRBD1|TRBV11-2|TRBJ1-1
TGTGCCAGCAGCCTATCGGGACAGGGGACTGAAGCTTTCTTT
CASSLSGQGTEAFF
>-|TRBD1|TRBV9|TRBJ1-1
TGTGCCAGCAGCGTAGCGACAGGGTTTACCACTGAAGCTTTCTTT
CASSVATGFTTEAFF
>-|TRBD2|TRBV5-1|TRBJ2-3
TGCGCCAGCAGCTTGTCGAGGGAGGGCCAAAATACGCAGTATTTT
CASSLSREGQNTQYF
>-|-|TRBV18|TRBJ1-4
TGTGCCAGCTCACTAGGGGTAAATGAAAAACTGTTTTTT
CASSLGVNEKLFF
>-|TRBD1|TRBV27|TRBJ2-5
TGTGCCAGCAGTCCTCAGGGGGCTATGGGGTGGACCCAGTACTTC
CASSPQGAMGWTQYF
>-|TRBD1|TRBV6-6|TRBJ1-1
TGTGCCAGCAGACCCTACAGGGGCACTGAAGCTTTCTTT
CASRPYRGTEAFF
>few|TRBD2|TRBV11-2|TRBJ2-5
TGTGCCAGCAGCTTAGGGGTTAGCGGGGGGCTGAGGGAGACCCAGTACTTC
CASSLGVSGGLRETQYF
>once|-|TRBV4-1|TRBJ2-1
TGCGCCAGCAGCCAAACGTCTACCTACAATGAGCAGTTCTTC
CASSQTSTYNEQFF
>-|TRBD1|TRBV6-1|TRBJ2-7
TGTGCCAGCACCCCGGGACAGGGAGTAGGCGAGCAGTACTTC
CASTPGQGVGEQYF
>-|-|TRBV28|TRBJ1-6
TGTGCCAGCAGTTCTCATCCCTCACCCCTCCACTTT
CASSSHPSPLHF
>-|-|TRBV7-9|TRBJ1-3
TGTGCCAGCAGCTTATTCACCGGGACACCCGCTGGAAACACCATATATTTT
CASSLFTGTPAGNTIYF
>-|TRBD2|TRBV6-6|TRBJ2-3
TGTGCCAGCAGCCCTAGCGGGCGGTTACATACGCAGTATTTT
CASSPSGRLHTQYF
>few|TRBD1|TRBV7-8|TRBJ1-1
TGTGCCAGCAAGCGGGGGACAGGATGGGTGAACACTGAAGCTTTCTTT
CASKRGTGWVNTEAFF
>-|-|TRBV5-4|TRBJ1-2
TGTGCCAGCAGGGCCGGGGGGGGATCGGGTGGCTACACCTTC
CASRAGGGSGGYTF
>-|-|TRBV28|TRBJ1-2
TGTGCCAGCAGTTCCCTCAGGACAGACTCATATGGCTACACCTTC
CASSSLRTDSYGYTF
>-|-|TRBV5-5|TRBJ2-1
TGTGCCAGCAGCGTGAGCGGCCTCTCCTACAATGAGCAGTTCTTC
CASSVSGLSYNEQFF
>-|TRBD2|TRBV6-5|TRBJ2-7
TGTGCCAGCAGTTACGGCGGGAGGGCCGGGGAGCAGTACTTC
CASSYGGRAGEQYF
>few|TRBD2|TRBV28|TRBJ2-3
TGTGCCAGCAGTTTACTAGCGGGGCGTTTGGATACGCAGTATTTT
CASSLLAGRLDTQYF
>few|TRBD2|TRBV4-2|TRBJ2-1
TGTGCCAGCAGCCAAGCCCTGGGGAGTAGCGGGAATTACAATGAGCAGTTCTTC
CASSQALGSSGNYNEQFF
>once|-|TRBV5-4|TRBJ1-3
TGTGCCAGCAGCCGCTTGGGCTCTAACTCTGGAAACACCATATATTTT
CASSRLGSNSGNTIYF
>few|-|TRBV21-1|TRBJ1-4
TGTGCCAGCAGCCACCTCGACAGGGCAACTAATGAAAAACTGTTTTTT
CASSHLDRATNEKLFF
>-|-|TRBV19|TRBJ1-5
TGTGCCAGTAGTCGGACGGACAGCAATCAGCCCCAGCATTTT
CASSRTDSNQPQHF
>-|-|TRBV5-6|TRBJ1-2
TGTGCCAGCAGCCCAACCGACAGGAACTATGGCTACACCTTC
CASSPTDRNYGYTF
>-|-|TRBV7-9|TRBJ1-5
TGTGCTGCTGGGGGCGAGGGCAATCAGCCCCAGCATTTT
CAAGGEGNQPQHF
>-|-|TRBV5-1|TRBJ2-3
TGCGCCAGCAGCCTAGACAGAAGCACGCAGTATTTT
CASSLDRSTQYF
>-|-|TRBV30|TRBJ2-7
TGTGCCTGGAGTTGGCGGGCGGCCGCGCCCGAGCAGTACTTC
CAWSWRAAAPEQYF
>-|-|TRBV5-1|TRBJ2-3
TGCGCCACCACCCCGGGTGGACTGAACACAGATACGCAGTATTTT
CATTPGGLNTDTQYF
>few|-|TRBV7-9|TRBJ1-1
TGTGCCAGCAGCTTAGAGGCGGACACTGAAGCTTTCTTT
CASSLEADTEAFF
>-|-|TRBV28|TRBJ1-3
TGTGCCAGCATGGGCAGGTCGGCCTCTGGAAACACCATATATTTT
CASMGRSASGNTIYF